This T cell receptor beta chain is drawn from a study of molecular identifiers for immune sequencing clone quantification. The table lists this clonotype with many counts. What it recognizes is unknown. The CDR3 spans 15 residues. CDR1 and CDR2 (germline): SGHAT, FQNNGV. Between the trimmed V and J ends, which lost 1 base and 3 bases, there was a span of 10 bases. TCRdb ran MiXCR on the PCR reads and lists one entry per CDR3 protein. Here the sample spans a few hundred thousand distinct CDR3 sequences, about 20% being singletons. Whole-study findings and limits: Barcode collisions between identical TCR molecules could shrink estimates of highly expanded clone sizes.

This TCR derives from a human donor in good health. Some libraries in this study had Jurkat cell RNA spiked in. J is TRBJ2-4 and V is TRBV11-2; D possibly corresponds to TRBD1 (5 bases). The sequenced material came from naive CD8+ T cells from blood, with Jurkat cell RNA spiked in. Stated subset: FACS-sorted CD8+CD4-CCR7+CD45RA+ naive T cells. The CDR3 here is CASSLARRDKNIQYF. As DNA, the CDR3 is TGTGCCAGCAGCTTAGCGCGCAGGGACAAAAACATTCAGTACTTC.